The 10 T cell receptor beta chains given below trace back to one sample, sequenced in a study of T cells in Graves' hyperthyroidism and ophthalmopathy. RNA transcripts yielded amplified TCR beta CDR3 regions. The HTBI primer set was used in a first-round RT-PCR of the TCR CDR3. Each CDR3 protein gets one entry after TCRdb re-called the multiplex PCR reads with MiXCR. Among some 500,000 distinct CDR3 sequences listed, less than 25% were seen once. The sequenced material came from blood. The receptor source for this set is a woman under 40 with Graves' ophthalmopathy.

This clonotype was observed at least ten times. The gene calls are TRBV6-2 or TRBV6-3 and TRBJ2-6, with D tentatively TRBD2 (5 bases). CDR1 and CDR2 from the germline V gene are MNHEY and SVGEGT. CDR3 size: 17 residues. Between the trimmed V and J ends, which lost 7 bases and 0 bases, there was a span of 16 bases. Here the CDR3 DNA reads TGTGCCAGCAAGAGGGTAGACTTTAGCTCTGGGGCCAACGTCCTGACTTTC. This sequence encodes CASKRVDFSSGANVLTF.

This CDR3 reads CATSVGGDMDGYTF. Here the CDR3 DNA reads TGTGCCACCAGCGTCGGAGGGGACATGGATGGCTACACCTTC. The chain links TRBV15 to TRBJ1-2; D may be TRBD1 (6 bases). Germline V gene data show CDR1 as LNHNV and CDR2 as YYDKDF (reference sequence). CDR3 size: 14 residues. V was shortened by 5 bases and J by 6 bases, with 16 bases between the two germline ends.

This clonotype was detected many times. The genes are TRBV12-3 or TRBV12-4 and TRBJ1-2; weak D call: TRBD1 (6 bases). This CDR3 has 14 residues. V was pared by 3 bases and J by 1 base, with 9 bases between. This CDR3 is CASSFGRGNYGYTF. The CDR3, as DNA: TGTGCCAGCAGTTTCGGCAGGGGTAACTATGGCTACACCTTC.

This clonotype has ten or more counts. V usage is TRBV12-3 or TRBV12-4 and J usage is TRBJ2-3; maybe TRBD2 (6 bases). Trimming removed 2 bases at V and 0 bases at J, with 12 bases between. The CDR3 has 16 residues. The CDR3 DNA is TGTGCCAGCAGTTTATTCGGGACTGATAGCACAGATACGCAGTATTTT. Amino acid sequence: CASSLFGTDSTDTQYF.

This clonotype was detected ten times or more. V and J are TRBV6-1 and TRBJ2-7; the match to TRBD2 covers 8 bases. Germline trimming cut 4 bases from V and 5 bases from J; bases unmatched to any gene: 7. Germline-derived CDR1 and CDR2 are MNHNS and SASEGT. The CDR3 loop spans 14 amino acids. DNA of the CDR3: TGTGCCAGCAGTGTGCCAGCGGGGGCGGACGAGCAGTACTTC. Translating it yields CASSVPAGADEQYF.

In its sample, this clonotype was seen many times. The chain recombines TRBV7-3 with TRBJ2-5; TRBD1 aligns across 8 bases. Germline lookup yields CDR1 SGHTA and CDR2 FQGTGA. The V and J ends lost 5 bases and 0 bases, in that order; junction bases with no gene match: 2. This CDR3 is 14 amino acids long. The CDR3 region is CASSPGQDQETQYF. CDR3 in DNA: TGTGCCAGCAGCCCGGGACAGGACCAAGAGACCCAGTACTTC.

This clonotype was found a few times. This sequence joins TRBV9 and TRBJ1-2; TRBD1 matches 10 bases. The V segment lost 4 bases and the J segment 12 bases; nucleotides outside the gene matches: 9. In germline, CDR1 is SGDLS, CDR2 YYNGEE. There are 13 residues in the CDR3. The CDR3 here is CASSPRDRGSDTF. In DNA form, the CDR3 reads TGTGCCAGCAGCCCTCGGGACAGGGGTAGCGACACCTTC.

Comment on this clonotype: This may be a read error: a much more frequent sequence differs by one nucleotide. The chain combines TRBV12-3 or TRBV12-4 with TRBJ1-2, with a weak D call TRBD1 (5 bases). Trimming pared 6 bases from V and 0 bases from J, leaving 8 bases between. CDR3 size: 13 residues. The CDR3 DNA sequence: TGTGCCAGCAGAACGACAGCTAACTATGGCTACACCTTC. Amino acid sequence: CASRTTANYGYTF.

This clonotype was counted a few times. The V and J genes are TRBV19 and TRBJ1-1; D gene unclear. V lost 3 bases to trimming and J lost 3 bases, with 14 bases between them. CDR1 LNHDA and CDR2 SQIVND come from the germline V gene (reference sequence). The CDR3 is 15 residues long. CDR3 protein: CASSILPIPDTEAFF. The CDR3 DNA follows: TGTGCCAGTAGTATCTTGCCCATTCCGGACACTGAAGCTTTCTTT.

The sample holds many counts of this clonotype. This sequence joins TRBV6-1 and TRBJ1-2, with D uncertain. CDR1 and CDR2 (germline): MNHNS, SASEGT. V shed 7 bases and J shed 2 bases, with 17 bases lying between them. This CDR3 region has 15 residues. The CDR3 DNA is TGTGCCAGCACATCTGGCCGAACGGAAAACTATGGCTACACCTTC. It translates to CASTSGRTENYGYTF.